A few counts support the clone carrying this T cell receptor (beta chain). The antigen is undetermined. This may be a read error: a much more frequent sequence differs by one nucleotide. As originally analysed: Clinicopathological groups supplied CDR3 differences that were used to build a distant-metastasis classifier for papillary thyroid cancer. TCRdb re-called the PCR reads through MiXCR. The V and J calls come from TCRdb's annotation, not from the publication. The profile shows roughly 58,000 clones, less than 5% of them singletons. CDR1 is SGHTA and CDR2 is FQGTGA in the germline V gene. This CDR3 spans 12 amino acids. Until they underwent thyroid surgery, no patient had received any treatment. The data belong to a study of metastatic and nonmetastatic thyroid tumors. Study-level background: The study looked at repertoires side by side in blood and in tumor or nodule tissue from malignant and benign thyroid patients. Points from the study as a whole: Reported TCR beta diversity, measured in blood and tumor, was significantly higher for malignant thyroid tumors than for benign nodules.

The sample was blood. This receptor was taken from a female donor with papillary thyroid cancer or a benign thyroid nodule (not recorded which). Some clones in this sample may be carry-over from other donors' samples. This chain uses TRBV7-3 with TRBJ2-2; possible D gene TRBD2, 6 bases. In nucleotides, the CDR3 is TGTTCCAGCAGCTCGGGACTCGGGGAGCTGTTTTTT. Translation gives CSSSSGLGELFF.